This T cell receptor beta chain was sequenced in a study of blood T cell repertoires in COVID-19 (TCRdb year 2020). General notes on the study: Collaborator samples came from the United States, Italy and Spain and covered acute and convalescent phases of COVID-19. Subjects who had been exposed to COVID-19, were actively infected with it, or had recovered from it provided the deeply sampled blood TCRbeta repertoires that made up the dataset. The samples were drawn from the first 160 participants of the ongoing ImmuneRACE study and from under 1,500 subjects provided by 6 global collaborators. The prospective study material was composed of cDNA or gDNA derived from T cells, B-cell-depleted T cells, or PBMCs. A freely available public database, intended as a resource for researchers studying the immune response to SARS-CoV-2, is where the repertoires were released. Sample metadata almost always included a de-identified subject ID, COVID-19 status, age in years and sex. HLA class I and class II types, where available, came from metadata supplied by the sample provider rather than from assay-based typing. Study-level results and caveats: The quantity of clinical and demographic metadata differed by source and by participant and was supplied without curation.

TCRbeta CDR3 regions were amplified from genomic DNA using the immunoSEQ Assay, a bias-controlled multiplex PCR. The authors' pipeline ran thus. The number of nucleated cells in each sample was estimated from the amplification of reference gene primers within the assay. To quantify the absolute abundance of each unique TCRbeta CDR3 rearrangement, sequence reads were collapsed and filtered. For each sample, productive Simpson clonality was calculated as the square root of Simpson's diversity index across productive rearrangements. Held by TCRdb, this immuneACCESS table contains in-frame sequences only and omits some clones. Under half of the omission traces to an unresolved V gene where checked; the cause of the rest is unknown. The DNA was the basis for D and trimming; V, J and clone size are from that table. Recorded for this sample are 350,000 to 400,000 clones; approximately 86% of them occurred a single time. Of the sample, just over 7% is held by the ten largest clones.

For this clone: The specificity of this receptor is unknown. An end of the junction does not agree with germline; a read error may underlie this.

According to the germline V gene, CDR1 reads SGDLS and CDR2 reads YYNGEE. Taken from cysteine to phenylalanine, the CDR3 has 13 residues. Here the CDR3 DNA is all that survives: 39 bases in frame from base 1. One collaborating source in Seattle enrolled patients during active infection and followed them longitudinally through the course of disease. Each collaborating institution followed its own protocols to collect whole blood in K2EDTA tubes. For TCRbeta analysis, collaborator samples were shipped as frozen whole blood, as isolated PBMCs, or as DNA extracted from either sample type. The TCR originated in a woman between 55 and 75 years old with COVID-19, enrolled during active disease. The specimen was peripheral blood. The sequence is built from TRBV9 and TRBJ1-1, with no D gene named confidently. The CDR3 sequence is CASSVAGNPEAFF. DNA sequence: TGTGCCAGCAGCGTAGCGGGGAACCCTGAAGCTTTCTTT.